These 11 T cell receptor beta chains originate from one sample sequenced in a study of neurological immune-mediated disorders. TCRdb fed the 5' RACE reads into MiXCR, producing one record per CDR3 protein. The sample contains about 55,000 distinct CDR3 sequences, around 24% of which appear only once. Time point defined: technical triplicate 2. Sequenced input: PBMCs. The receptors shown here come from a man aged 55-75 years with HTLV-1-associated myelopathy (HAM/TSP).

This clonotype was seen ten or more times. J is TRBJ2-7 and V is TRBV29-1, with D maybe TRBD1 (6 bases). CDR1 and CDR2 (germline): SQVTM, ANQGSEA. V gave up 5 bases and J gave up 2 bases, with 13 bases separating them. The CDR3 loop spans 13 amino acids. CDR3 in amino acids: CSVRDIRAYEQYF. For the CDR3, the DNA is TGCAGCGTTAGGGACATTAGGGCCTACGAGCAGTACTTC.

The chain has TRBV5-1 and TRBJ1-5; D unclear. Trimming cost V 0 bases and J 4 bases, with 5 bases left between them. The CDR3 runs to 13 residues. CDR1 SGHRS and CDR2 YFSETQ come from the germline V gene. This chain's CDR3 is CASSLGDNQPQHF. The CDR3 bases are TGCGCCAGCAGCTTGGGAGATAATCAGCCCCAGCATTTT.

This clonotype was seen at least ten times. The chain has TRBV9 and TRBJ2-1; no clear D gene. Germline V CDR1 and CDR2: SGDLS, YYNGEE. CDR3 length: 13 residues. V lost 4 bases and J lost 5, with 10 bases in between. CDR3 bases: TGTGCCAGCAGCCCCCAACCACACAATGAGCAGTTCTTC. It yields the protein CASSPQPHNEQFF.

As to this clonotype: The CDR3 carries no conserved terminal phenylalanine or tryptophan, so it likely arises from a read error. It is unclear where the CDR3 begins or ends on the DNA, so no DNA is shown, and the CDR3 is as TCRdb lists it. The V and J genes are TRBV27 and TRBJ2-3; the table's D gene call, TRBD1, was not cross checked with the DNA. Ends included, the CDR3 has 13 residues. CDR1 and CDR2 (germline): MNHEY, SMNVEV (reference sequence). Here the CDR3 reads CASRLKKGDTQDL.

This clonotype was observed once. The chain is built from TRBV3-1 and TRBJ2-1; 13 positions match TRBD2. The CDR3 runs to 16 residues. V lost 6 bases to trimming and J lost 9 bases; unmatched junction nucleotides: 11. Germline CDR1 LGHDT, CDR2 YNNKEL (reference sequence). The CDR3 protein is CASSPRTSGSESEQFF. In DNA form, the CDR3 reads TGTGCCAGCAGTCCCAGGACTAGCGGGAGTGAATCTGAGCAGTTCTTC.

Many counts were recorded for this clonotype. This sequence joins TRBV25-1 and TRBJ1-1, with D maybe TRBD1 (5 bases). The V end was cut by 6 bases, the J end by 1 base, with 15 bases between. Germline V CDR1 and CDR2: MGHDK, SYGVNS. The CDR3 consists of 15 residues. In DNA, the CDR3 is TGTGCCAGCAGAACCCCGGGGACGGGGAACACTGAAGCTTTCTTT. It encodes CASRTPGTGNTEAFF.

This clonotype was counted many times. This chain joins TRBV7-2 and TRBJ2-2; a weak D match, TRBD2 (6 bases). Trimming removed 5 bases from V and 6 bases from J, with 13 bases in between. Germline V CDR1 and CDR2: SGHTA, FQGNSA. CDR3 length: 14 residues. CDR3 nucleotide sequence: TGTGCCAGCAGCAAGAGACGGGAGTCCGGGGAGCTGTTTTTT. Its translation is CASSKRRESGELFF. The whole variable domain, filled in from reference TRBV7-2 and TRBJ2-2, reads GAGVSQSPSNKVTEKGKDVELRCDPISGHTALYWYRQSLGQGLEFLIYFQGNSAPDKSGLPSDRFSAERTGGSVSTLTIQRTQQEDSAVYLCASSKRRESGELFFGEGSRLTVL.

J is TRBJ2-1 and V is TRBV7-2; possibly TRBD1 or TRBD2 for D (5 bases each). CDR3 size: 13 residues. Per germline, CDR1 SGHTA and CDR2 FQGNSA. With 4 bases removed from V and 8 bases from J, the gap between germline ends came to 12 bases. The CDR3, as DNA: TGTGCCAGCAGCTATCAGATGGGGGATGAGCAGTTCTTC. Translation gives CASSYQMGDEQFF.

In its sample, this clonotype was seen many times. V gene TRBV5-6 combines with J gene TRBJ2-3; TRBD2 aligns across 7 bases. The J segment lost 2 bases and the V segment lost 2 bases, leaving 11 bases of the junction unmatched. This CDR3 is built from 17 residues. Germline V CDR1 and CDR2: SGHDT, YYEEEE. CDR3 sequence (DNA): TGTGCCAGCAGCTTTAGGGACTACATGAAGACCACAGATACGCAGTATTTT. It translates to CASSFRDYMKTTDTQYF.

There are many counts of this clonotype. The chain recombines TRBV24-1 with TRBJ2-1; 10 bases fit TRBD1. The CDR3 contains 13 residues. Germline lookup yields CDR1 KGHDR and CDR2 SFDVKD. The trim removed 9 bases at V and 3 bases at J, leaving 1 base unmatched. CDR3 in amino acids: CATRDRGYNEQFF. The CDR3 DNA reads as TGTGCCACCCGGGACAGGGGCTACAATGAGCAGTTCTTC.

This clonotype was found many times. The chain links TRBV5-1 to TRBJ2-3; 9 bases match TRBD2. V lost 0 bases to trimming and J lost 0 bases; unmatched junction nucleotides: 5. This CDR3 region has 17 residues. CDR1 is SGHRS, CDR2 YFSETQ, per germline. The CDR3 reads CASSLGLAGTSTDTQYF. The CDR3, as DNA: TGCGCCAGCAGCTTGGGTCTAGCGGGAACTAGCACAGATACGCAGTATTTT.